The clone carrying this T cell receptor beta chain was seen a handful of times. Its specificity is not known. This record belongs to a study of T cell responses to AZD1222 COVID-19 vaccine. Some clones are missing from TCRdb's copy, which holds only in-frame ones; the method was immunoSEQ multiplex PCR. The sample shows 210,000 or so clones, 94% of them seen only once. Whole-study findings and limits: Spike-specific TCRs gained breadth and depth after people received two AZD1222 doses. Researchers took repertoire samples only after the peak T cell response had come. Seropositive AZD1222 recipients at baseline numbered only five to seven.

The V end was cut by 4 bases, the J end by 4 bases, with 10 bases between. The CDR3 length is 13 residues. CDR1 and CDR2 (germline): MDHEN, SYDVKM. This receptor was obtained from an adult who received the MenACWY meningococcal vaccine as a control. The chain couples TRBV28 to TRBJ1-1, with a tentative D call TRBD1 (5 bases). The sample was peripheral blood, taken 28 days after the second dose of the MenACWY control vaccine. In DNA, the CDR3 is TGTGCCAGCAGTTCGGGGGGGAGCACTGAAGCTTTCTTT. It translates to CASSSGGSTEAFF. The full variable domain, with the rest looked up from reference TRBV28 and TRBJ1-1, is DVKVTQSSRYLVKRTGEKVFLECVQDMDHENMFWYRQDPGLGLRLIYFSYDVKMKEKGDIPEGYSVSREKKERFSLILESASTNQTSMYLCASSSGGSTEAFFGQGTRLTVV.